The rows below give T cell receptor beta chains drawn from one sample of a study of cytomegalovirus exposure and HLA in healthy donors. Some clones are missing from TCRdb's copy, which holds only in-frame ones; the method was immunoSEQ multiplex PCR. Here the sample spans 95,000 to 150,000 clones, under 70% being singletons. The sequenced sample consisted of PBMCs. Receptors were obtained from a man younger than 35 in good health and CMV-seronegative. Both conserved end residues are trimmed from each CDR3. Part of the rows lack a size; the others show once, few, many or a class for expanded clones.

v_gene	len	j_gene	abundance	CDR3aa
TRBV2	11	TRBJ2-5	few	ASIDRSLQTQY
TRBV7-2	16	TRBJ2-7	.	ASRGRVDERRGAYEQY
TRBV30	14	TRBJ2-5	.	AWSVGTVQGRETQY
TRBV10-3	15	TRBJ2-1	.	AISESMTGELYNEQF
TRBV4-1	14	TRBJ2-7	.	ASSQAGPGQGYEQY
TRBV15	11	TRBJ2-7	.	ATSNGRGYEQY
TRBV19	12	TRBJ2-7	.	ASSIVAIGGEQY
TRBV6-5	12	TRBJ2-1	few	ASSSGASYNEQF
TRBV10-2	14	TRBJ1-2	.	ASSRDRVAPNYGYT
TRBV28	11	TRBJ1-2	.	ASSSGQALGYT
TRBV6-1	12	TRBJ1-2	.	ASSETGANYGYT
TRBV5-6	12	TRBJ1-3	.	ASSGRGPGNTIY
TRBV27	14	TRBJ2-7	.	ASSLGTSGIRYEQY
TRBV2	13	TRBJ1-6	.	ASSGAGRGNSPLH
TRBV10-3	12	TRBJ2-1	.	ATRPGSSYNEQF
TRBV4-2	14	TRBJ2-1	.	ASSQGTSGVYNEQF
TRBV4-2	12	.	.	ASSRGAGIDEQY
TRBV30	11	TRBJ1-2	.	AWSVGLAGGYT
TRBV10-3	14	TRBJ1-1	.	AISESPGQGEAEAF
TRBV7-2	12	TRBJ1-1	few	ASSLASVYTEAF
TRBV18	14	TRBJ2-5	.	ASSPLGTSGQETQY
TRBV19	12	TRBJ1-1	.	ATRTGSETTEAF
TRBV21-1	14	TRBJ2-7	few	ASSPSPGRDFVEQY
TRBV6-1	16	TRBJ2-7	.	ASSEALLDRGRRDEQY
TRBV15	13	TRBJ1-3	.	ATRRDRLEGNTIY
TRBV28	13	TRBJ1-1	.	ASTQGARVGTEAF
TRBV6-1	12	TRBJ2-5	.	ASSGGQRQETQY
TRBV19	13	TRBJ2-2	few	ASRFSPTNGGELF
TRBV23-1	14	TRBJ2-2	.	ASSSPLRGPSGELF
TRBV27	11	TRBJ1-5	.	ASSLVSHQPQH
TRBV7-8	15	TRBJ2-7	.	ASSRTVVRGKSYEQY
TRBV9	11	TRBJ2-5	.	ASSVVSEETQY
TRBV27	11	TRBJ1-1	.	ASFGQPVTEAF
TRBV5-4	9	TRBJ2-5	.	ASTYAETQY
TRBV9	17	TRBJ2-7	.	ASSRTGTSGGALSYEQY
TRBV5-1	15	TRBJ2-6	.	ASSQGPGGSGANVLT
TRBV5-4	11	.	.	ASSPGMNYEQY
TRBV2	13	TRBJ1-1	.	ASSPGQGMRTEAF
TRBV30	13	TRBJ2-3	few	AWSGFQGLVDTQY
TRBV4-1	13	TRBJ2-3	.	ASSQFSGDTDTQY
TRBV23-1	15	TRBJ1-2	few	ASSQSAIREENYGYT
TRBV19	13	TRBJ1-1	.	ASSTQDRSYTEAF
TRBV19	10	TRBJ1-2	.	ASSERIYGYT
TRBV19	13	TRBJ2-7	.	ASSIIGQSSYEQY
TRBV5-6	14	TRBJ2-1	.	ASSSPGPRSYNEQF
TRBV7-2	13	TRBJ1-1	.	ASSLGYRRETEAF
TRBV4-1	13	TRBJ2-5	.	ASSLGQSGQETQY
TRBV6-5	11	TRBJ1-1	.	ASSYEGNTEAF
TRBV6-5	11	.	.	ASRSTGTYEQY
TRBV10-1	9	TRBJ2-3	once	AGPPTDTQY
TRBV6-4	14	TRBJ2-7	.	ASSPEPGHTPGEQY
TRBV30	12	TRBJ2-2	.	AWNEVLNTGELF
TRBV27	8	TRBJ2-1	.	ASGQYEQF
TRBV7-2	13	TRBJ1-4	.	ASSLWDRGHEKLF